This T cell receptor (beta chain) is drawn from a study of OX40 agonist ivuxolimab in advanced cancers. For the study at large: As their treatment, patients were administered ivuxolimab, an agonistic anti-OX40 (CD134) antibody. Patients assigned to dose escalation were diagnosed with hepatocellular carcinoma, melanoma, renal cell or head and neck cancer. Of the participants, under 50% had some prior anti-PD-1, anti-PD-L1 or anti-CTLA-4 therapy, which was allowed.

Germline values: CDR1 SGHVS, CDR2 FNYEAQ. The CDR3 totals 13 residues. V was pared by 6 bases and J by 1 base, with 9 bases between. The repertoire was sequenced with immunoSEQ multiplex PCR; TCRdb's copy has only in-frame clones and lacks some. Of roughly 65,000 clones in the sample, over 60% were seen once. Sampled blood was obtained at baseline, cycle 4 day 1, and cycle 7 day 1. This clone was observed a few times. This sequence joins TRBV7-6 and TRBJ1-1; possibly TRBD1 for D (5 bases). The sample here was CD4+ or CD8+ T cells sorted from blood, taken in a trial of the OX40 agonist ivuxolimab. This TCR came from an adult with an advanced solid tumor such as melanoma, head and neck, liver or kidney cancer. The CDR3 DNA is TGTGCCAGCAGACGGGACCCGAACACTGAAGCTTTCTTT. Residues: CASRRDPNTEAFF.